These T cell receptor beta chains were read from a single sample in a study of OX40 agonist ivuxolimab in advanced cancers. Sequencing was performed with immunoSEQ multiplex PCR; in TCRdb, only in-frame clones are kept and a portion is missing. This sample has roughly 57,000 clones, with 79% found just once. The material sequenced was CD4+ or CD8+ T cells sorted from blood, taken in a trial of the OX40 agonist ivuxolimab. These receptors were obtained from an adult with an advanced solid tumor such as melanoma, head and neck, liver or kidney cancer. CDR3s include the opening cysteine and the closing phenylalanine or tryptophan.

18	TRBJ2-7	TRBV7-2	CASSPRRTGGWFSYEQYF
14	TRBJ2-7	TRBV12-5	CASGLLGRSYEQYF
11	TRBJ2-1	TRBV5-1	CASSSGSPPLF
14	TRBJ2-3	TRBV27	CASTWGRSTDTQYF
15	TRBJ2-3	TRBV28	CASSPRDGGTDTQYF
17	TRBJ2-3	TRBV5-1	CASSLEKSGTGTDTQYF
14	TRBJ2-1	TRBV4-1	CASSQVVSVGEQFF
12	TRBJ2-7	TRBV11-2	CASSLEGSEQYF
13	TRBJ2-1	TRBV9	CASSSQGDNEQFF
14	TRBJ1-2	TRBV5-1	CASSLDGTNYGYTF
17	TRBJ1-4	TRBV7-2	CASSLLPLRSGGEKLFF
13	TRBJ1-5	TRBV9	CASSRDFGQPQHF
16	TRBJ2-2	TRBV28	CASSTSGPGSTGELFF
14	TRBJ2-3	TRBV9	CASAGLAVTDTQYF
18	TRBJ1-1	TRBV10-2	CASSEGARGTTMNTEAFF
13	TRBJ2-7	TRBV27	CASRLRGRYEQYF